These T cell receptor beta chains were read from a single sample in a study of T cells in Graves' hyperthyroidism and ophthalmopathy. TCRdb itself ran the multiplex PCR reads through MiXCR, one entry per CDR3 protein. Found here are about 520,000 distinct CDR3 sequences, roughly a quarter of them singletons; the top ten hold approximately 11%. Sequencing was carried out using blood. The source is a woman aged 25 to 39 with Graves' ophthalmopathy. Both conserved end residues are part of each CDR3. A D gene is named only where the DNA matches it firmly. Some rows have no size entry. The others give once, few or many, or a class for an expanded clone.

D: -
V: TRBV6-2/TRBV6-3
J: TRBJ2-5
length: 11
size: many
DNA: TGTGCCAGCAGTTACGCCGAGACCCAGTACTTC
CDR3: CASSYAETQYF

D: -
V: TRBV12-5
J: TRBJ2-7
length: 15
size: -
DNA: TGTGCTAGTGGTTTGCCGCCTCACCGCCCGGTCGAGCAGTACTTC
CDR3: CASGLPPHRPVEQYF

D: TRBD1
V: TRBV6-2/TRBV6-3
J: TRBJ2-2
length: 15
size: many
DNA: TGTGCCAGCAGCCAGACAGGGCGAAACACCGGGGAGCTGTTTTTT
CDR3: CASSQTGRNTGELFF

D: TRBD2
V: TRBV6-5
J: TRBJ2-7
length: 14
size: -
DNA: TGTGCCAGCAGCTTAGGGACTAACTCCTACGAGCAGTACTTC
CDR3: CASSLGTNSYEQYF

D: -
V: TRBV7-3
J: TRBJ1-1
length: 14
size: few
DNA: TGTGCCAGCAGCCCCGGGACCGGGGCCACTGAAGCTTTCTTT
CDR3: CASSPGTGATEAFF

D: -
V: TRBV6-1
J: TRBJ1-1
length: 15
size: -
DNA: TGTGCCAGCAGTGAATTGGGGGGGGGGGCGACTGAAGCTTTCTTT
CDR3: CASSELGGGATEAFF

D: -
V: TRBV28
J: TRBJ1-5
length: 14
size: -
DNA: TGTGCCAGCAGTTTTGGGGCCTCTCTTCAGCCCCAGCATTTT
CDR3: CASSFGASLQPQHF

D: -
V: TRBV7-9
J: TRBJ2-5
length: 13
size: many
DNA: TGTGCCAGCAGCTTAGTGGCGGAAGAGACCCAGTACTTC
CDR3: CASSLVAEETQYF

D: -
V: TRBV27
J: TRBJ1-2
length: 15
size: many
DNA: TGTGCCAGCAGTCCTCAGCCCGGGGATAACTATGGCTACACCTTC
CDR3: CASSPQPGDNYGYTF

D: TRBD2
V: TRBV20-1
J: TRBJ2-7
length: 13
size: -
DNA: TGCAGTGCTAGAGATACCGGGGGGAACGAGCAGTACTTC
CDR3: CSARDTGGNEQYF

D: -
V: TRBV19
J: TRBJ1-6
length: 15
size: -
DNA: TGTGCCAGTAGTATCGAGGGGGGGAGGAATTCACCCCTCCACTTT
CDR3: CASSIEGGRNSPLHF

D: TRBD1
V: TRBV12-3/TRBV12-4
J: TRBJ1-5
length: 15
size: many
DNA: TGTGCCAGCAGTTTCCAGGGGGGATTCAATCAGCCCCAGCATTTT
CDR3: CASSFQGGFNQPQHF

D: -
V: TRBV6-1
J: TRBJ1-1
length: 14
size: many
DNA: TGTGCCAGCAGACCCACCCCACTGAACACTGAAGCTTTCTTT
CDR3: CASRPTPLNTEAFF

D: TRBD1
V: TRBV6-1
J: TRBJ2-7
length: 13
size: -
DNA: TGTGCCAGCAGGGGACAGGCCCACTACGAGCAGTACTTC
CDR3: CASRGQAHYEQYF

D: -
V: TRBV2
J: TRBJ2-5
length: 15
size: many
DNA: TGTGCCAGCAGTGAGAATTTTGGGAGTTCGGAGACCCAGTACTTC
CDR3: CASSENFGSSETQYF

D: -
V: TRBV2
J: TRBJ2-3
length: 13
size: few
DNA: TGTGCCAGCAGCCGCGGACAGACAGATACGCAGTATTTT
CDR3: CASSRGQTDTQYF

D: -
V: TRBV27
J: TRBJ1-2
length: 13
size: many
DNA: TGTGCCAGCAGTCTGGGGATTGAATATGGCTACACCTTC
CDR3: CASSLGIEYGYTF

D: -
V: TRBV7-9
J: TRBJ2-7
length: 14
size: many
DNA: TGTGCCAGCAGCTCCCCTGTGGGCTCCTACGAGCAGTACTTC
CDR3: CASSSPVGSYEQYF

D: -
V: TRBV7-2
J: TRBJ2-5
length: 15
size: many
DNA: TGTGCCAGCAGCCCTTCTTGGGACCTGGGGGAGACCCAGTACTTC
CDR3: CASSPSWDLGETQYF

D: -
V: TRBV5-1
J: TRBJ1-6
length: 16
size: few
DNA: TGCGCCAGCAGCTTGGTTCGGTCCGACTATAATTCACCCCTCCACTTT
CDR3: CASSLVRSDYNSPLHF